This T cell receptor (beta chain) was observed in a study of blood T cells in healthy people across ages. A second PCR, run for roughly 7 to 12 cycles, used a sample-barcoded 5' primer plus a J-beta primer mix. TCRdb called the 5' RACE reads again in MiXCR, with one record for every CDR3 protein. The sample consists of about 1.4 million distinct CDR3 sequences, approximately 59% of them appearing once. The CDR3 is 16 residues long. With 5 bases removed from V and 0 bases from J, the gap between germline ends came to 16 bases. Per germline, CDR1 SGHRS and CDR2 YFSETQ. The chain employs TRBV5-1 and TRBJ2-3, with TRBD2 as a possible D gene (6 bases). The sample comprised blood. The receptor comes from a man between 18 and 35 years old in good health. The CDR3 protein is CASRAGRTHSTDTQYF. In nucleotides, the CDR3 is TGCGCCAGCAGGGCGGGACGCACACACAGCACAGATACGCAGTATTTT.